This TCR beta chain came from a study of cytomegalovirus exposure and HLA in healthy donors. A multiplex PCR was run with 60 Vbeta primers and 13 Jbeta primers. Only in-frame clones appear in the TCRdb table, and some are missing; sequencing was by immunoSEQ multiplex PCR. The sample lists some 140,000 clones, 65% to 80% occurring once. This receptor was identified in a woman in her 50s in good health and CMV-seropositive. Source material: PBMCs.

In nucleotides, the CDR3 is TGTGCCAGCCGAGGGGCAGGGGGCAAAGAAAAACTGTTTTTT. Translating it yields CASRGAGGKEKLFF. This chain uses TRBV6-5 with TRBJ1-4; 8 nucleotides agree with TRBD1. This CDR3 spans 14 amino acids. From germline, CDR1 is MNHEY and CDR2 SVGAGI. The ends lost 8 bases at V and 8 bases at J; junction bases unmatched: 10.